Described below is a single T cell receptor beta chain sequence and its context. How the authors handled the data: Estimated nucleated cell counts came from reference gene primer amplification. The data were produced by immunoSEQ multiplex PCR, yet TCRdb's version contains in-frame clones alone and is incomplete. The V and J calls and the clone size are those of that table, but D and trimming were determined from the DNA. In the table there are roughly 99,000 clones, around 90% of which are singletons. Deletions cut 1 base from V and 0 bases from J, with 9 bases between. The CDR3 loop spans 15 amino acids. Per the germline V gene, CDR1 is SGHTA and CDR2 is FQGNSA. The record originates from a study of blood T cell repertoires in COVID-19. Study as a whole: Samples came from the United States, Italy and Spain, spanning acute and convalescent COVID-19. Nucleic acid was either cDNA or gDNA, and it came from T cells, B-cell-depleted T cells, or PBMCs.

The chain carries TRBV7-2 and TRBJ1-1; D possibly corresponds to TRBD1 (5 bases). The sample comprised peripheral blood. The sequence was obtained from a woman aged 30 to 39 with acute or convalescent COVID-19. This CDR3 reads CASSLDRGLNTEAFF. Written as DNA, the CDR3 is TGTGCCAGCAGCTTAGACCGGGGGTTGAACACTGAAGCTTTCTTT.